This entry lists 28 T cell receptor beta chains sequenced from one sample in a study of CD8+ T cells in alopecia areata. RNA extraction and reverse transcription yielded cDNA as sequencing template. Repertoires were generated with immunoSEQ multiplex PCR, while TCRdb's copy carries only in-frame clones and drops some. The table has 90,000 to 100,000 clones, 61% seen once; the top ten hold around 16%. The treatment is: oral pan-JAK inhibitor, 5-10 mg twice daily. The source material was CD8+ T cells sorted from blood, sampled at week 4, from a patient treated with tofacitinib. Receptor source: a human donor with alopecia areata.

This clone was found once. The chain links TRBV13 to TRBJ2-1; TRBD2 aligns across 7 bases. The CDR3 runs 15 residues. Germline lookup yields CDR1 PRHDT and CDR2 FYEKMQ (reference sequence). J was trimmed by 2 bases and V by 5 bases; bases with no gene match: 6. This CDR3 is CASSPSAGTYNEQFF. In nucleotides, the CDR3 is TGTGCCAGCAGCCCCTCAGCGGGGACCTACAATGAGCAGTTCTTC.

The chain carries TRBV6-5 and TRBJ1-1; D not certain. V was cut by 2 bases and J by 8 bases, with 12 bases left in between. Germline CDR1 reads MNHEY; CDR2 reads SVGAGI. CDR3 length: 13 amino acids. CDR3: CASSYGQAFEAFF. CDR3 coding DNA: TGTGCCAGCAGTTACGGGCAGGCCTTCGAAGCTTTCTTT.

The rearrangement links TRBV12-5 to TRBJ2-2; no clear D gene. With 3 bases removed from V and 9 bases from J, the gap between germline ends came to 14 bases. From germline, CDR1 is LGHNT and CDR2 FRNRAP. The CDR3 spans 14 residues. The CDR3 DNA is TGTGCTAGTGGTTTCAGCGACGGTGACCGGGAGCTGTTTTTT. Its protein is CASGFSDGDRELFF.

This sequence joins TRBV4-3 and TRBJ2-1; TRBD1 agrees at 7 bases. The germline gives CDR1 LGHNA, CDR2 YSLEER. This CDR3 region has 17 residues. V lost 0 bases to trimming and J lost 7 bases; unmatched junction nucleotides: 12. The CDR3 loop reads CASSQEVWDSSVNEQFF. The CDR3 bases are TGCGCCAGCAGCCAAGAAGTATGGGACAGCTCCGTGAATGAGCAGTTCTTC.

The chain has TRBV6-5 and TRBJ2-7; D call uncertain. V lost 8 bases and J lost 4, with 18 bases in between. The CDR3 loop spans 14 amino acids. Germline V gives CDR1 MNHEY, CDR2 SVGAGI. The CDR3 spells CASSISALSYEQYF. The CDR3 bases are TGTGCCAGCTCAATCAGCGCCCTCTCATACGAGCAGTACTTC.

The chain combines TRBV27 with TRBJ1-1; D remains ambiguous. This CDR3 contains 11 residues. The germline gives CDR1 MNHEY, CDR2 SMNVEV (reference sequence). V lost 8 bases to trimming and J lost 1 base, with 5 bases between them. CDR3 sequence (DNA): TGTGCCAGCTTAAAGAACACTGAAGCTTTCTTT. It is translated as CASLKNTEAFF.

This clone showed up just a few times. V and J are TRBV7-9 and TRBJ2-1; D possibly uses TRBD1 or TRBD2 (5 bases each). This CDR3 contains 14 residues. Germline V CDR1 and CDR2: SEHNR, FQNEAQ (reference sequence). The V end lost 5 bases, the J end lost 4 bases, and 12 bases lay between the germline ends. The chain's CDR3 is CASSTVRGYNEQFF. CDR3 DNA: TGTGCCAGCAGCACAGTGAGGGGATACAATGAGCAGTTCTTC.

This clone has a handful of counts. V is TRBV28 and J is TRBJ1-4, with 11 bases that match TRBD1. V shed 5 bases and J 4 bases; nucleotides not matched to a gene: 6. CDR1 and CDR2 from the germline V gene are MDHEN and SYDVKM. The CDR3 contains 16 residues. CDR3 in DNA: TGTGCCAGCAGTCCCGGACAGGGGGCGCATAATGAAAAACTGTTTTTT. Its translation is CASSPGQGAHNEKLFF.

The chain couples TRBV6-5 to TRBJ1-1; 7 nucleotides align to TRBD1. The CDR3 loop spans 16 amino acids. J lost 1 base, V lost 0 bases, and 5 bases had no gene match. Germline V CDR1 and CDR2: MNHEY, SVGAGI. CDR3 amino acids: CASSYSEGAKNTEAFF. In DNA, the CDR3 is TGTGCCAGCAGTTACTCGGAGGGGGCGAAGAACACTGAAGCTTTCTTT.

This rearrangement joins TRBV27 to TRBJ2-3; 10 bases are a match to TRBD1. This CDR3 spans 17 amino acids. V shed 6 bases and J 2 bases; nucleotides not matched to a gene: 11. The V gene's germline CDR1 is MNHEY and CDR2 SMNVEV (reference sequence). The DNA for the CDR3 is TGTGCCAGCAGACCACCAAGGGACAGGGGCCACACAGATACGCAGTATTTT. It codes for CASRPPRDRGHTDTQYF.

This chain links TRBV27 with TRBJ2-7, with TRBD1 identical over 9 bases. The V gene end was trimmed by 1 base and the J gene end by 2 bases; junction bases not matched to a gene: 6. From germline, CDR1 is MNHEY and CDR2 SMNVEV (reference sequence). This CDR3 spans 16 amino acids. CDR3 residues: CASSLWHRGQAYEQYF. DNA for the CDR3: TGTGCCAGCAGTTTATGGCACAGGGGGCAAGCCTACGAGCAGTACTTC.

This sequence joins TRBV4-2 and TRBJ2-3; D not resolved. The CDR3 runs to 13 residues. V was clipped by 2 bases and J by 5 bases, with 8 bases between them. Looked up from germline, CDR1 is LGHNA and CDR2 is YNFKEQ. The CDR3 reads CASSQLGGDTQYF. CDR3 DNA: TGTGCCAGCAGCCAACTAGGCGGAGATACGCAGTATTTT.

This sequence joins TRBV25-1 and TRBJ2-2; TRBD2 is a possible D gene (5 bases). Per the germline V gene, CDR1 is MGHDK and CDR2 is SYGVNS. The length of the CDR3 is 14 residues. V shed 3 bases and J shed 3 bases, with 8 bases lying between them. CDR3 in amino acids: CASSDGDDTGELFF. DNA for the CDR3: TGTGCCAGCAGTGACGGGGATGACACCGGGGAGCTGTTTTTT.

A few counts support this clone. The chain is built from TRBV5-1 and TRBJ1-2; D is uncertain. Per germline, CDR1 SGHRS and CDR2 YFSETQ. Trimming removed 0 bases from V and 6 bases from J, with 9 bases in between. This CDR3 has 13 residues. For the CDR3, the DNA is TGCGCCAGCAGCTTGGGCATGGCAGATGGCTACACCTTC. Its translation: CASSLGMADGYTF.

This rearrangement joins TRBV10-3 to TRBJ1-1; maybe TRBD1 (6 bases). Per germline, CDR1 ENHRY and CDR2 SYGVKD. The V end was cut by 8 bases, the J end by 0 bases, with 16 bases between. The CDR3 loop spans 15 amino acids. CDR3 bases: TGTGCCATCTCCGGGGGAGGGGGTCTGAACACTGAAGCTTTCTTT. Encoded protein: CAISGGGGLNTEAFF.

This clone was detected a few times. The chain carries TRBV9 and TRBJ2-6; D uncertain. Trimming took 6 bases from V and 2 from J, leaving 9 bases between them. CDR3 length: 14 amino acids. CDR1 and CDR2 from the germline V gene are SGDLS and YYNGEE. CDR3 loop: CASKSRAGANVLTF. CDR3 sequence (DNA): TGTGCCAGCAAGTCAAGGGCTGGGGCCAACGTCCTGACTTTC. Using reference TRBV9 and TRBJ2-6 for the parts outside the CDR3, the full variable domain is DSGVTQTPKHLITATGQRVTLRCSPRSGDLSVYWYQQSLDQGLQFLIQYYNGEERAKGNILERFSAQQFPDLHSELNLSSLELGDSALYFCASKSRAGANVLTFGAGSRLTVL.

The V and J genes are TRBV6-5 and TRBJ2-5; 12 bases are shared with TRBD2. The CDR3 has 11 amino acids. In germline, CDR1 is MNHEY, CDR2 SVGAGI. The CDR3 nucleotides are TGTGCGACTAGCGGGGGAGAGACCCAGTACTTC. This encodes CATSGGETQYF.

The V and J genes are TRBV9 and TRBJ2-7; D gene uncertain. Germline CDR1 is SGDLS and CDR2 is YYNGEE. V was cut by 4 bases and J by 4 bases, with 15 bases left in between. The CDR3 covers 14 residues. The CDR3: CASSPRGRAYEQYF. The CDR3 coding sequence is TGTGCCAGCAGCCCCCGCGGCAGAGCTTACGAGCAGTACTTC.

V and J are TRBV4-1 and TRBJ2-7; a weak D match, TRBD1 (5 bases). V was pared by 3 bases and J by 0 bases, with 12 bases between. This CDR3 is 15 amino acids long. The germline CDR1 and CDR2 sequences are MGHRA and YSYEKL. CDR3 protein: CASSHKSGISYEQYF. The CDR3 coding sequence is TGCGCCAGCAGCCATAAGTCAGGGATCTCCTACGAGCAGTACTTC.

The chain has TRBV7-6 and TRBJ1-1, with D perhaps matching TRBD1 (5 bases). The CDR3 sequence is 15 residues long. Germline loops: CDR1 SGHVS, CDR2 FNYEAQ. V lost 1 base, J lost 3 bases, and 12 bases lay in between. CDR3 amino acids: CASSLGDSHYTEAFF. CDR3 nucleotides: TGTGCCAGCAGCTTAGGAGACAGCCACTACACTGAAGCTTTCTTT.

V gene TRBV29-1 combines with J gene TRBJ2-5, with D unclear. Looked up from germline, CDR1 is SQVTM and CDR2 is ANQGSEA. The CDR3 sequence is 10 residues long. Between the trimmed V and J ends, which lost 6 bases and 5 bases, there was a span of 7 bases. CDR3 coding DNA: TGCAGCGTCTACCTGGAGACCCAGTACTTC. Its translation is CSVYLETQYF.

V usage is TRBV6-5 and J usage is TRBJ2-3; D tentatively reads TRBD1 or TRBD2 (6 bases each). With 7 bases removed from V and 5 bases from J, the gap between germline ends came to 10 bases. Germline lookup yields CDR1 MNHEY and CDR2 SVGAGI. The CDR3 runs 12 residues. This CDR3 is CASKGGIDTQYF. CDR3 bases: TGTGCCAGCAAGGGGGGAATAGATACGCAGTATTTT.

This clone was picked up a small number of times. The V and J genes are TRBV5-4 and TRBJ2-5, with TRBD2 as a possible D gene (6 bases). This CDR3 spans 14 amino acids. The ends were cut back, 7 bases at V and 3 bases at J, with 16 bases in the middle. Germline CDR1 reads SGHNT; CDR2 reads YYREEE (reference sequence). CDR3 bases: TGTGCCAGCGGGGGACTCACTTCCGAAGAGACCCAGTACTTC. Its translation: CASGGLTSEETQYF.

The chain joins TRBV5-1 to TRBJ1-1; maybe TRBD1 (6 bases). Germline lookup yields CDR1 SGHRS and CDR2 YFSETQ. This CDR3 is built from 16 residues. V lost 0 bases, J lost 1 base, and 13 bases lay in between. CDR3 sequence (DNA): TGCGCCAGCAGCTTGGGTGTGGCAGGGGAGAACACTGAAGCTTTCTTT. Its protein is CASSLGVAGENTEAFF.

This clone was observed a handful of times. At the DNA level, this CDR3 is encoded by other sequences in the same sample as well. The genes are TRBV5-1 and TRBJ2-7; D is perhaps TRBD1 (6 bases). V lost 0 bases to trimming and J lost 0 bases, with 7 bases between them. This CDR3 region has 14 residues. CDR1 is SGHRS, CDR2 YFSETQ, per germline. CDR3 DNA sequence: TGCGCCAGCAGCTTGGGGACAGCCTCCTACGAGCAGTACTTC. The encoded protein is CASSLGTASYEQYF.

Concerning this clone: Other DNA sequences in the sample encode the same CDR3. The V and J genes are TRBV29-1 and TRBJ1-1; the D is unclear. V lost 6 bases and J 2 bases, leaving 7 bases between the germline ends. The CDR3 consists of 11 residues. The germline CDR1 and CDR2 sequences are SQVTM and ANQGSEA. The CDR3 is CSVAANTEAFF. For the CDR3, the DNA is TGCAGCGTAGCGGCAAACACTGAAGCTTTCTTT.

This clone was observed a few times. The chain uses TRBV27 and TRBJ2-7; a possible D gene is TRBD1 (6 bases). The germline V gene has CDR1 MNHEY and CDR2 SMNVEV (reference sequence). Trimming stripped 6 bases from V and 7 bases from J, with 19 bases between. The CDR3 extends over 14 amino acids. CDR3 coding DNA: TGTGCCAGCAGGCCCGGGACACAAACAAGGGAGCAGTACTTC. Translated, it gives CASRPGTQTREQYF.

The chain links TRBV5-1 to TRBJ1-2; 7 nucleotides agree with TRBD1. Germline V gives CDR1 SGHRS, CDR2 YFSETQ. The CDR3 length is 15 residues. V lost 0 bases to trimming and J lost 3 bases; unmatched junction nucleotides: 5. CDR3 protein: CASSLEGGTDYGYTF. The CDR3 nucleotides read TGCGCCAGCAGCTTGGAAGGCGGGACAGACTATGGCTACACCTTC.